Shown below are 19 T cell receptor beta chains from a single sample sequenced in a study of metastatic and nonmetastatic thyroid tumors. Ahead of thyroid surgery, no patient had received treatment of any kind. TCRdb re-called the PCR reads through MiXCR. In the table there are 15,000 to 20,000 clones, about a sixth of which are singletons. The specimen sequenced was blood. All receptors derive from a female donor with papillary thyroid cancer or a benign thyroid nodule (not recorded which). Some clones in this sample may be carry-over from other donors' samples.

By share of the sample, this clone is medium-sized. The genes are TRBV28 and TRBJ1-5; TRBD1 aligns across 8 bases. The CDR3 sequence is 16 residues long. Trimming at V came to 7 bases and at J to 0 bases, leaving 8 bases not matched to a gene. Germline loops: CDR1 MDHEN, CDR2 SYDVKM. The CDR3 region is CASKGQAGGSNQPQHF. The CDR3 nucleotides are TGTGCCAGCAAGGGACAGGCGGGTGGTAGCAATCAGCCCCAGCATTTT.

This clone was detected ten times or more. The J gene is TRBJ1-1, the V gene TRBV11-1, with 10 nucleotides matching TRBD1. Germline V CDR1 and CDR2: SGHAT, FQDESV (reference sequence). CDR3 size: 16 residues. The ends lost 5 bases at V and 4 bases at J; junction bases unmatched: 10. Written as DNA, the CDR3 is TGTGCCAGCAGCCCCCGGGACAGGGGCTGGGGCACTGAAGCTTTCTTT. Its translation is CASSPRDRGWGTEAFF.

As regards this clone: Its ends do not fully match the called genes, so a read error is possible. This chain connects TRBV2 to TRBJ2-7; TRBD2 matches at 7 bases. The CDR3 covers 14 residues. Germline V gene data show CDR1 as SNHLY and CDR2 as FYNNEI. CDR3 protein: CASSVAGVSDEQYF. CDR3 DNA: TGCGCCAGCAGTGTGGCGGGGGTCAGTGACGAGCAGTACTTC.

This clone was counted only a few times. No conserved phenylalanine or tryptophan ends this CDR3, so it is likely a read error. V and J are TRBV10-3 and TRBJ2-7; D is perhaps TRBD1 (6 bases). Germline CDR1 is ENHRY and CDR2 is SYGVKD. Trimming took 6 bases from V and 1 from J, leaving 10 bases between them. The CDR3 spans 13 residues. This chain's CDR3 is CAIRVTGSYEQYL. DNA of the CDR3: TGTGCCATCAGGGTGACAGGTTCCTACGAGCAGTACCTC.

This clone is judged medium-sized (0.01 to 0.1%). J is TRBJ2-2 and V is TRBV5-1; the match to TRBD1 covers 12 bases. The CDR3 spans 17 residues. V lost 2 bases to trimming and J lost 3 bases; unmatched junction nucleotides: 5. Germline values: CDR1 SGHRS, CDR2 YFSETQ. CDR3 coding DNA: TGCGCCAGCAGCTTATGGGGACAGGGGGCGGACACCGGGGAGCTGTTTTTT. Its translation: CASSLWGQGADTGELFF.

In this sample, this clone turned up many times. The rearrangement uses TRBV11-2 and TRBJ1-2; a possible D gene is TRBD1 (6 bases). Looked up from germline, CDR1 is SGHAT and CDR2 is FQNNGV. The ends were cut back, 5 bases at V and 0 bases at J, with 10 bases in the middle. The CDR3 spans 14 residues. The DNA of the CDR3 is TGTGCCAGCAGCCAGACAGGTTCTAACTATGGCTACACCTTC. Translated, it gives CASSQTGSNYGYTF.

The chain combines TRBV20-1 with TRBJ1-2; the D is unclear. Per germline, CDR1 DFQATT and CDR2 SNEGSKA (reference sequence). This CDR3 contains 14 residues. Trimming took off 1 base at V and 7 bases at J, with 16 bases between the two ends. The CDR3 spells CSARGWAVEPGYTF. DNA of the CDR3: TGCAGTGCTAGAGGCTGGGCCGTTGAACCTGGCTACACCTTC.

The chain joins TRBV6-1 to TRBJ2-2; D not certain. V gave up 8 bases and J gave up 7 bases, with 14 bases separating them. The CDR3 is 13 residues long. Germline CDR1 reads MNHNS; CDR2 reads SASEGT. CDR3 DNA sequence: TGTGCCAGCCGGAACCCGAAGAGCGGGGAGCTGTTTTTT. This encodes CASRNPKSGELFF.

There are many counts of this clone. The chain employs TRBV4-1 and TRBJ1-3; the D gene is possibly TRBD1 (5 bases). This CDR3 has 18 amino acids. Between the trimmed V and J ends, which lost 1 base and 0 bases, there was a span of 16 bases. The germline gives CDR1 MGHRA, CDR2 YSYEKL. The CDR3 reads CASSQVPAVDSSGNTIYF. The CDR3 DNA sequence: TGCGCCAGCAGCCAAGTCCCAGCCGTTGACAGCTCTGGAAACACCATATATTTT.

The chain couples TRBV5-4 to TRBJ2-1; D possibly corresponds to TRBD2 (5 bases). The CDR3 totals 13 residues. The germline V and J ends were trimmed by 2 bases and 7 bases, with 10 bases remaining between them. The germline CDR1 and CDR2 sequences are SGHNT and YYREEE (reference sequence). The CDR3, as DNA: TGTGCCAGCAGCTTAGCGGCCGGGAATGAGCAGTTCTTC. Residues: CASSLAAGNEQFF.

This clone was found many times. This chain joins TRBV2 and TRBJ1-3; 9 bases match TRBD1. Trimming took 6 bases from V and 0 from J; bases not matched to a gene: 6. There are 16 residues in the CDR3. In germline, CDR1 is SNHLY, CDR2 FYNNEI. Here the CDR3 reads CASSRDRVSSGNTIYF. The CDR3 DNA sequence: TGTGCCAGCAGCCGGGACAGGGTTTCCTCTGGAAACACCATATATTTT.

This clone was seen at least ten times. This specimen includes other DNA sequences encoding the same CDR3. The rearrangement uses TRBV27 and TRBJ1-2; D gene uncertain. Trimming shortened V by 5 bases and J by 4 bases, and 14 bases separated the two germline ends. CDR1 is MNHEY and CDR2 is SMNVEV in the germline V gene (reference sequence). This CDR3 region has 14 residues. CDR3 residues: CASSRIRESYGYTF. DNA of the CDR3: TGTGCCAGCAGTCGTATAAGGGAGAGCTATGGCTACACCTTC.

A few counts support this clone. The chain joins TRBV6-5 to TRBJ2-1; tentatively, D is TRBD2 (6 bases). Trimming left V 8 bases short and J 0 bases short, with 23 bases between. The germline V gene has CDR1 MNHEY and CDR2 SVGAGI. There are 18 residues in the CDR3. The CDR3 DNA follows: TGTGCCAGCGGAACCCTAAGGAGGGCCGGGGGCTCCTACAATGAGCAGTTCTTC. This gives the protein CASGTLRRAGGSYNEQFF.

There are many counts of this clone. The genes are TRBV20-1 and TRBJ1-1, with D uncertain. V was trimmed by 6 bases and J by 4 bases, leaving 15 bases between them. CDR1 is DFQATT, CDR2 SNEGSKA, per germline (reference sequence). There are 13 residues in the CDR3. CDR3 in DNA: TGCAGTGCCAGAACTCCCATTGGCACTGAAGCTTTCTTT. It translates to CSARTPIGTEAFF.

The chain employs TRBV12-3 or TRBV12-4 and TRBJ2-1; possible D gene TRBD2, 5 bases. V was pared by 2 bases and J by 10 bases, with 9 bases between. CDR3 length: 12 amino acids. The CDR3: CASSLLAWEQFF. Written as DNA, the CDR3 is TGTGCCAGCAGTTTACTAGCTTGGGAGCAGTTCTTC.

This clone qualifies as medium-sized (0.01 to 0.1%). The chain has TRBV6-1 and TRBJ2-2; the D gene is possibly TRBD1 (6 bases). Trimming shortened V by 6 bases and J by 7 bases, and 12 bases separated the two germline ends. Germline V gene data show CDR1 as MNHNS and CDR2 as SASEGT. CDR3 length: 13 amino acids. CDR3 protein: CASSNRVNGELFF. The CDR3 DNA sequence: TGTGCCAGCAGCAACAGGGTAAACGGGGAGCTGTTTTTT.

At least ten counts were recorded for this clone. This rearrangement joins TRBV5-1 to TRBJ2-3; D is undetermined. V lost 1 base, J lost 0 bases, and 9 bases lay in between. Per germline, CDR1 SGHRS and CDR2 YFSETQ. The CDR3 length is 15 residues. CDR3 residues: CASSLSAHSTDTQYF. For the CDR3, the DNA is TGCGCCAGCAGCTTGAGCGCCCACAGCACAGATACGCAGTATTTT.

This clone was found many times. Sequence at one end of the junction differs from germline and may be a read error. The sample contains more than one DNA sequence encoding this CDR3. The chain employs TRBV6-2 or TRBV6-3 and TRBJ2-3, with D perhaps being TRBD1 or TRBD2 (5 bases each). Germline V gives CDR1 MNHEY, CDR2 SVGEGT. The CDR3 covers 12 residues. The CDR3, as DNA: TGTGCCGGCAGTTTGGGGGCAGATACGCAGTATTTT. Its translation: CAGSLGADTQYF.

The chain joins TRBV4-1 to TRBJ2-7; D gene unclear. V was clipped by 4 bases and J by 0 bases, with 13 bases between them. This CDR3 is 15 amino acids long. CDR1 and CDR2 (germline): MGHRA, YSYEKL. This CDR3 is CASSPSRDPSYEQYF. Here the CDR3 DNA reads TGCGCCAGCAGCCCCTCCAGAGACCCCTCCTACGAGCAGTACTTC.